This TCR beta chain was sequenced during a study of shared clonotypes between healthy human individuals. CDR1 is SGDLS, CDR2 YYNGEE, per germline. V dropped 4 bases and J dropped 4 bases, with 14 bases sitting between them. The CDR3 is 14 residues long. TCRdb keeps only in-frame clones here, not all; method: immunoSEQ multiplex PCR. The table lists roughly 1,000,000 clones, around 78% of them singletons. The TCR was taken from a man aged 18 to 29 in good health. Some clones in this sample may be carry-over from other donors' samples. The rearrangement links TRBV9 to TRBJ1-1, with D possibly TRBD1 on 5 matching bases. Sequences were obtained from memory CD4+ T cells from PBMCs. Subset in this sample: CD45RA-negative fraction. The CDR3 reads CASSQTGGSTEAFF. The CDR3 nucleotides are TGTGCCAGCAGCCAAACTGGGGGTAGCACTGAAGCTTTCTTT.